The clone carrying this T cell receptor (beta chain) was recorded a few times. Via MiXCR, TCRdb re-called the 5' RACE reads, giving one row per CDR3 protein. The table has 270,000 or so distinct CDR3 sequences, roughly 18% seen once. These data belong to a study of T-cell memory formation after mild COVID-19. V was shortened by 4 bases and J by 3 bases, with 16 bases between the two germline ends. Germline CDR1 MNHNS, CDR2 SASEGT. This CDR3 contains 15 residues. The sequence was collected from a man aged 18 to 30 who had mild COVID-19 (a few samples of this study predate the infection). Cell type and time point are not known. V gene TRBV6-1 combines with J gene TRBJ2-7, with D hard to call. Sequencing input: PBMCs or a T cell subset sorted from them (not recorded which). CDR3 sequence (DNA): TGTGCCAGCAGTGTCGCAGCGCGGACGGTCTACGAGCAGTACTTC. This gives the protein CASSVAARTVYEQYF.